This T cell receptor (beta chain) was retrieved from a study of T cell changes during pregnancy in multiple sclerosis. Profiled with immunoSEQ multiplex PCR; TCRdb holds only in-frame clones, not every one. This sample has fewer than 110,000 clones, with about nine tenths found just once. This sample comprised peripheral blood, obtained in the third trimester of pregnancy. The clonotype originates from a female donor in good health, enrolled as a control in a pregnancy study.

The CDR3, as DNA: TGTGCCAGCAGCTTTTTCGGGACAACCTACGAGCAGTACTTC. It encodes CASSFFGTTYEQYF. The chain uses TRBV11-2 and TRBJ2-7, with a weak D call TRBD1 (6 bases). Germline CDR1 and CDR2: SGHAT and FQNNGV. Trimming removed 3 bases at V and 2 bases at J, with 11 bases between. The CDR3 spans 14 residues.